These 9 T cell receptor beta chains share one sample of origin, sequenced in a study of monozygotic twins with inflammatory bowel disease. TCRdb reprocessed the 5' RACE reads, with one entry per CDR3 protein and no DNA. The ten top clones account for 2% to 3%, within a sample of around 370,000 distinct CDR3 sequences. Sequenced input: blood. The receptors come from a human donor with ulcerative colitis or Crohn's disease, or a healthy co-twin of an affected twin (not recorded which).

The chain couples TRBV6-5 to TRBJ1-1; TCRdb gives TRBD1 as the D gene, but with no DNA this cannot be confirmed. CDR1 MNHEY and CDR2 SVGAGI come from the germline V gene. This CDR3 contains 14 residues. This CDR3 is CASSYLDRATEAFF.

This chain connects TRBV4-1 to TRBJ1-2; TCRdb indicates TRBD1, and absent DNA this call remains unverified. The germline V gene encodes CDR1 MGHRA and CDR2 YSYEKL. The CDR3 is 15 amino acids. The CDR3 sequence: CASSQDRTLILGYTF.

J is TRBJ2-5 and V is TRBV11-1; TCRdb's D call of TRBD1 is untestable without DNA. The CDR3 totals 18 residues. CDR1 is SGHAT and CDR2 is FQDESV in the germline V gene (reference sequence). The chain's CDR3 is CASSERQARSPQQETQYF.

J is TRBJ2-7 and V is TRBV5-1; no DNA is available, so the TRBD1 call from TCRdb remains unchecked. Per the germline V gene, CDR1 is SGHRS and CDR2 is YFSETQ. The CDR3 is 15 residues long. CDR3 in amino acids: CASRRDRELSYEQYF.

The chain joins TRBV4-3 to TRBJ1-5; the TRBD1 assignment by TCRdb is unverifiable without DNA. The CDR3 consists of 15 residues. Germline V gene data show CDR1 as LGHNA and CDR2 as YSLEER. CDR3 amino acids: CASSPYRDENQPQHF.

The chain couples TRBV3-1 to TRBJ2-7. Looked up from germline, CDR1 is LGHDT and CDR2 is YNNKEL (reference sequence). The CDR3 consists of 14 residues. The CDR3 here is CASSQFEGSYEQYF.

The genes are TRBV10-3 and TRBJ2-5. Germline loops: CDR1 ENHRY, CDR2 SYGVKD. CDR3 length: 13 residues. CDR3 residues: CAISDSVQETQYF.

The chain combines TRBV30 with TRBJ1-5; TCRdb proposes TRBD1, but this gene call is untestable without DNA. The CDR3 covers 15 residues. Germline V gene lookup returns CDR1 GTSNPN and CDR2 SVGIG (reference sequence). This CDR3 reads CAWSRMTASNQPQHF.

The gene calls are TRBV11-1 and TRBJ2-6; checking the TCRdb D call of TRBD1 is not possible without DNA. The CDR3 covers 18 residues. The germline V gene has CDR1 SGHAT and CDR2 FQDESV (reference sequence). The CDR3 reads CASSLRAGANSGANVLTF.